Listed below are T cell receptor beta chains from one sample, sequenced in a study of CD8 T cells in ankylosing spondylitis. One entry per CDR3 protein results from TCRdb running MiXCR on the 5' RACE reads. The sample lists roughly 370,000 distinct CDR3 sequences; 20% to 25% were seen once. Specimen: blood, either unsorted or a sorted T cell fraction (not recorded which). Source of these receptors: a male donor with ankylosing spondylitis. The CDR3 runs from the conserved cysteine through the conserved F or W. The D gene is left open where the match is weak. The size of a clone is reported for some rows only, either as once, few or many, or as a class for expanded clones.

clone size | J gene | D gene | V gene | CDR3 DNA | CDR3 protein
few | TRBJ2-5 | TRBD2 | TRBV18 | TGTGCCAGCTCACCCCGCCGAACTAGCGGGAGGGCCGTGGAGACCCAGTACTTC | CASSPRRTSGRAVETQYF
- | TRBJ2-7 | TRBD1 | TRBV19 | TGTGCCAGTGCCGGGACAGGACTTCCCTACGAGCAGTACTTC | CASAGTGLPYEQYF
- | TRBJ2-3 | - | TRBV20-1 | TGCAGTGCTAGACCGGGGGGCCAGGGCGAACCTGGCACAGATACGCAGTATTTT | CSARPGGQGEPGTDTQYF
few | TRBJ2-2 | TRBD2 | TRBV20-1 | TGCAGTGCTAGTCCGGTGGTGACTAGCCCCGGGGAGCTGTTTTTT | CSASPVVTSPGELFF
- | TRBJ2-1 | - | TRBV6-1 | TGTGCCAGCAGTCGGTGGCGGGACAATGAGCAGTTCTTC | CASSRWRDNEQFF
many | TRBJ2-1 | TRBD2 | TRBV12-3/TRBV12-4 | TGTGCCAGCAGCTGGACCGGGACTAGCGAACATGAGCAGTTCTTC | CASSWTGTSEHEQFF
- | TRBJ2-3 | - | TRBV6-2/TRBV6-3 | TGTGCCAGCAGTTTTCGGGGTTGGGATACGCAGTATTTT | CASSFRGWDTQYF
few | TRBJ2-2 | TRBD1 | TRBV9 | TGTGCCAGCAGCAAGTCCGGGACAGGGTTCGGGGAGCTGTTTTTT | CASSKSGTGFGELFF
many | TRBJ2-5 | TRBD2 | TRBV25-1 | TGTGCCAGCAGACTAGCGGGAGGTGAGACCCAGTACTTC | CASRLAGGETQYF
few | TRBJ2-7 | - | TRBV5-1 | TGCGCCAGCAGCTACAACTACGAGCAGTACTTC | CASSYNYEQYF
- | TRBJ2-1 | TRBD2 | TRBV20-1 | TGCAGTGCTGAAGACGGGACTAGCGACAATGAGCAGTTCTTC | CSAEDGTSDNEQFF
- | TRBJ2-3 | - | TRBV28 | TGTGCCAGCAGTCGTAGACGTCAGCTCCAGTATTTT | CASSRRRQLQYF
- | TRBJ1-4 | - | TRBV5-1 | TGCGCCAGCAGCCACCGAAGGGACGACGAAAAACTGTTTTTT | CASSHRRDDEKLFF
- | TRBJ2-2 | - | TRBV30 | TGTGCCTGGAGGAGGACGGGCACCACCGGGGAGCTGTTTTTT | CAWRRTGTTGELFF